Listed below are T cell receptor beta chains from one sample, sequenced in a study of CD8+ T cells in alopecia areata. Repertoires were generated with immunoSEQ multiplex PCR, while TCRdb's copy carries only in-frame clones and drops some. Altogether around 50,000 clones are present, around 97% being singletons, with the ten largest covering roughly 26%. This specimen was CD8+ T cells sorted from blood, taken at week 0. These receptor sequences come from a human donor with alopecia areata. Each CDR3 is given with its conserved first and last residue. The order of the fields is J gene, CDR3 length, V gene, D gene, clone size, CDR3 protein, CDR3 DNA. The D gene is left open where the match is weak. Some rows mark clone size as missing; the rest say once, few, many or name a class of expanded clone.

j_call: TRBJ2-7
cdr3_length: 15
v_call: TRBV14
d_call: .
clone_size: .
cdr3_aa: CASSQFGPGWGEQYF
cdr3_nt: .

j_call: TRBJ1-5
cdr3_length: 14
v_call: TRBV6-6
d_call: .
clone_size: .
cdr3_aa: CASSSQGWHQPQHF
cdr3_nt: TGTGCCAGCAGTTCACAGGGTTGGCATCAGCCCCAGCATTTT

j_call: TRBJ2-5
cdr3_length: 15
v_call: TRBV7-9
d_call: TRBD1
clone_size: .
cdr3_aa: CASSTLYRGRETQYF
cdr3_nt: TGTGCCAGCAGCACCTTATACAGGGGGCGAGAGACCCAGTACTTC

j_call: TRBJ2-7
cdr3_length: 14
v_call: TRBV27
d_call: TRBD1
clone_size: .
cdr3_aa: CASSFDRGSNEQYF
cdr3_nt: TGTGCCAGCAGTTTTGACAGGGGCTCGAACGAGCAGTACTTC

j_call: TRBJ2-7
cdr3_length: 13
v_call: TRBV6-5
d_call: TRBD1
clone_size: .
cdr3_aa: CASSLGQSYEQYF
cdr3_nt: TGTGCCAGCAGCCTGGGACAGAGCTACGAGCAGTACTTC

j_call: TRBJ2-1
cdr3_length: 17
v_call: TRBV15
d_call: TRBD2
clone_size: .
cdr3_aa: CATSRDESGGQWNEQFF
cdr3_nt: TGTGCCACCAGCAGAGATGAGTCGGGGGGGCAGTGGAATGAGCAGTTCTTC

j_call: TRBJ1-1
cdr3_length: 12
v_call: TRBV4-2
d_call: .
clone_size: .
cdr3_aa: CASEGGSPEAFF
cdr3_nt: TGTGCCAGCGAAGGGGGTTCACCTGAAGCTTTCTTT

j_call: TRBJ2-1
cdr3_length: 15
v_call: TRBV7-3
d_call: .
clone_size: .
cdr3_aa: CASSLAASSYNEQFF
cdr3_nt: TGTGCCAGCAGCTTAGCGGCATCCTCCTACAATGAGCAGTTCTTC

j_call: TRBJ2-7
cdr3_length: 14
v_call: TRBV11-1
d_call: TRBD1
clone_size: .
cdr3_aa: CASSLGQGSMEQYF
cdr3_nt: TGTGCCAGCAGCCTTGGACAGGGGAGTATGGAGCAGTACTTC

j_call: TRBJ2-7
cdr3_length: 15
v_call: TRBV6-6
d_call: .
clone_size: .
cdr3_aa: CASRPLMGSHYEQYF
cdr3_nt: TGTGCCAGCAGGCCTCTTATGGGCTCGCACTACGAGCAGTACTTC

j_call: TRBJ2-7
cdr3_length: 13
v_call: TRBV29-1
d_call: TRBD1
clone_size: .
cdr3_aa: CSVTGQGAYEQYF
cdr3_nt: TGCAGCGTTACAGGACAGGGGGCTTACGAGCAGTACTTC

j_call: TRBJ2-5
cdr3_length: 16
v_call: TRBV19
d_call: .
clone_size: .
cdr3_aa: CASSMNPAPNRGTQYF
cdr3_nt: TGTGCCAGTAGTATGAATCCCGCCCCCAATAGAGGGACCCAGTACTTC

j_call: TRBJ1-1
cdr3_length: 15
v_call: TRBV5-1
d_call: .
clone_size: .
cdr3_aa: CASSLDGILDTEAFF
cdr3_nt: TGCGCCAGCAGCTTGGACGGGATTTTGGACACTGAAGCTTTCTTT

j_call: TRBJ2-7
cdr3_length: 14
v_call: TRBV18
d_call: TRBD1
clone_size: .
cdr3_aa: CASSAPDRADEQYF
cdr3_nt: TGTGCCAGCTCCGCTCCGGACAGGGCCGACGAGCAGTACTTC

j_call: TRBJ2-3
cdr3_length: 16
v_call: TRBV5-6
d_call: TRBD1
clone_size: .
cdr3_aa: CASSLVRGQGTDTQYF
cdr3_nt: TGTGCCAGCAGCTTGGTGCGAGGACAGGGCACAGATACGCAGTATTTT

j_call: TRBJ2-7
cdr3_length: 16
v_call: TRBV7-9
d_call: TRBD1
clone_size: .
cdr3_aa: CASSPDPGQGHYEQYF
cdr3_nt: TGTGCCAGCAGCCCCGATCCGGGACAGGGACACTACGAGCAGTACTTC

j_call: TRBJ1-3
cdr3_length: 16
v_call: TRBV7-9
d_call: .
clone_size: few
cdr3_aa: CASSEIRSPLGNTIYF
cdr3_nt: TGTGCCAGCAGTGAAATTCGGTCTCCGCTTGGAAACACCATATATTTT

j_call: TRBJ2-7
cdr3_length: 13
v_call: TRBV29-1
d_call: .
clone_size: .
cdr3_aa: CSVEDFDSYEQYF
cdr3_nt: TGCAGCGTTGAAGATTTCGACAGCTACGAGCAGTACTTC

j_call: TRBJ2-5
cdr3_length: 17
v_call: TRBV7-9
d_call: TRBD1
clone_size: .
cdr3_aa: CASSETGTGTLQETQYF
cdr3_nt: TGTGCCAGCAGCGAAACCGGGACAGGGACTCTCCAAGAGACCCAGTACTTC

j_call: TRBJ2-7
cdr3_length: 13
v_call: TRBV11-2
d_call: TRBD1
clone_size: .
cdr3_aa: CASSSGTGNEQYF
cdr3_nt: TGTGCCAGCAGCTCCGGGACAGGTAACGAGCAGTACTTC

j_call: TRBJ2-6
cdr3_length: 17
v_call: TRBV6-1
d_call: TRBD1
clone_size: .
cdr3_aa: CASSGLGTGSGANVLTF
cdr3_nt: TGTGCCAGCAGTGGGCTCGGGACAGGGTCCGGGGCCAACGTCCTGACTTTC

j_call: TRBJ1-2
cdr3_length: 12
v_call: TRBV21-1
d_call: .
clone_size: .
cdr3_aa: CASRLLWNGYTF
cdr3_nt: TGTGCCAGCAGACTACTATGGAATGGCTACACCTTC

j_call: TRBJ1-1
cdr3_length: 15
v_call: TRBV13
d_call: .
clone_size: .
cdr3_aa: CASSLGGREGTEAFF
cdr3_nt: TGTGCCAGCAGCTTAGGCGGCAGGGAGGGCACTGAAGCTTTCTTT

j_call: TRBJ1-5
cdr3_length: 15
v_call: TRBV4-3
d_call: .
clone_size: .
cdr3_aa: CASSQDSGADQPQHF
cdr3_nt: TGCGCCAGCAGCCAAGATTCAGGGGCGGATCAGCCCCAGCATTTT

j_call: TRBJ2-3
cdr3_length: 12
v_call: TRBV7-2
d_call: .
clone_size: .
cdr3_aa: CASSPGTDTQYF
cdr3_nt: TGTGCCAGCAGCCCAGGTACAGATACGCAGTATTTT

j_call: TRBJ2-3
cdr3_length: 15
v_call: TRBV29-1
d_call: .
clone_size: .
cdr3_aa: CSVEDEIRSTDTQYF
cdr3_nt: TGCAGCGTTGAAGATGAGATTAGAAGTACAGATACGCAGTATTTT

j_call: TRBJ2-7
cdr3_length: 14
v_call: TRBV5-1
d_call: TRBD1
clone_size: .
cdr3_aa: CASSPGQGADEQYF
cdr3_nt: TGCGCCAGCAGCCCGGGACAGGGGGCGGACGAGCAGTACTTC